Each of the 31 T cell receptor beta chains below was sequenced from the same sample in a study of blood T cells in healthy people across ages. With a J-beta primer mix and a sample-barcoded 5' primer, a second PCR ran about 6 to 11 cycles. TCRdb re-called the 5' RACE reads with MiXCR, one entry per CDR3 protein. The table records 1.5 million to 2 million distinct CDR3 sequences, 28% of them present only once. The sample comprised blood. All receptors come from a woman in her 30s in good health.

V is TRBV9 and J is TRBJ2-2, with 9 bases identical to TRBD2. The germline gives CDR1 SGDLS, CDR2 YYNGEE. CDR3 size: 17 residues. Losses at the gene ends were 0 bases for V and 4 bases for J; bases not matched to a gene: 7. The CDR3 region has the DNA TGTGCCAGCAGCGTAGGACTCAGCGGGGGGACCACCGGGGAGCTGTTTTTT. Encoded protein: CASSVGLSGGTTGELFF.

This clonotype has ten or more counts. The chain uses TRBV7-2 and TRBJ2-4; D might be TRBD2 (6 bases). This CDR3 region has 15 residues. The germline V gene has CDR1 SGHTA and CDR2 FQGNSA. V was shortened by 8 bases and J by 8 bases, with 22 bases between the two germline ends. The CDR3 here is CASVSAGRGRDIQYF. The CDR3 DNA reads TGTGCCAGCGTCAGCGCGGGGCGGGGTAGGGACATTCAGTACTTC.

This clonotype was recorded a few times. The J gene is TRBJ2-1, the V gene TRBV4-3; D not certain. This CDR3 contains 15 residues. Trimming shortened V by 0 bases and J by 3 bases, and 9 bases separated the two germline ends. Per germline, CDR1 LGHNA and CDR2 YSLEER. The CDR3 DNA reads TGCGCCAGCAGCCAAGATCGGGCTATCTACAATGAGCAGTTCTTC. Its translation: CASSQDRAIYNEQFF.

This clonotype was seen just once. The genes are TRBV28 and TRBJ1-1; D is perhaps TRBD1 (5 bases). The V gene's germline CDR1 is MDHEN and CDR2 SYDVKM. The V end lost 4 bases, the J end lost 5 bases, and 17 bases lay between the germline ends. The CDR3 extends over 15 amino acids. The CDR3 spells CASSSTGGDATEAFF. CDR3 DNA: TGTGCCAGCAGTTCCACAGGTGGGGATGCGACTGAAGCTTTCTTT.

The rearrangement links TRBV7-2 to TRBJ2-2; D is ambiguous. The CDR3 has 17 residues. The V end lost 1 base, the J end lost 1 base, and 13 bases lay between the germline ends. Germline V gene sequence: CDR1 SGHTA, CDR2 FQGNSA. This CDR3 is CASSLDQYGVNTGELFF. DNA of the CDR3: TGTGCCAGCAGCTTAGACCAGTACGGAGTGAACACCGGGGAGCTGTTTTTT.

The V call is TRBV7-7, the J call TRBJ2-3; D not certain. The germline V and J ends were trimmed by 5 bases and 4 bases, with 13 bases remaining between them. The germline gives CDR1 SSHAT, CDR2 FNYEAQ (reference sequence). The CDR3 is 14 residues long. In DNA form, the CDR3 reads TGTGCCAGCAGCCCGGACCGCGCCCCAGATACGCAGTATTTT. Its translation: CASSPDRAPDTQYF.

Comment on this clonotype: The junction shows a germline mismatch at one end, possibly a read error. V is TRBV10-3 and J is TRBJ2-3, with 12 bases aligning to TRBD2. In germline, CDR1 is ENHRY, CDR2 SYGVKD. The CDR3 spans 17 residues. The CDR3 sequence: CASSLATSGGSSNTQYF. CDR3 DNA: TGTGCCAGCAGTTTAGCGACTAGCGGGGGATCATCGAATACGCAGTATTTT.

The V gene is TRBV9, the J gene TRBJ2-1; 8 nucleotides line up with TRBD2. V shed 7 bases and J 4 bases; nucleotides not matched to a gene: 7. The CDR3 extends over 14 amino acids. The germline CDR1 and CDR2 sequences are SGDLS and YYNGEE. DNA of the CDR3: TGTGCCAGCGGACGAAGCGGGAGTTACAATGAGCAGTTCTTC. Residues: CASGRSGSYNEQFF.

Notes on this clonotype: With a much larger clone just one base away, this may be a read error. The chain is built from TRBV29-1 and TRBJ2-4; D is unclear. There are 11 residues in the CDR3. V dropped 8 bases and J dropped 7 bases, with 12 bases sitting between them. Germline V gene sequence: CDR1 SQVTM, CDR2 ANQGSEA. Here the CDR3 DNA reads TGCAGCATTCAGGACCTGAACATTCAGTACTTC. Its translation is CSIQDLNIQYF.

J is TRBJ2-1 and V is TRBV20-1; the D gene could be TRBD1 or TRBD2 (5 bases each). In germline, CDR1 is DFQATT, CDR2 SNEGSKA (reference sequence). Trimming shortened V by 0 bases and J by 8 bases, and 20 bases separated the two germline ends. This CDR3 contains 16 residues. This chain's CDR3 is CSARDRESWMGDEQFF. The CDR3 DNA reads TGCAGTGCTAGAGATCGGGAATCCTGGATGGGGGATGAGCAGTTCTTC.

The rearrangement links TRBV6-6 to TRBJ2-6, with D perhaps TRBD1 (7 bases). The CDR3 sequence is 17 residues long. CDR1 MNHNY and CDR2 SVGAGI come from the germline V gene (reference sequence). The V and J ends lost 5 bases and 2 bases respectively, with 16 bases between them. CDR3 loop: CASSLVRGAAGANVLTF. CDR3 coding DNA: TGTGCCAGCAGTCTCGTCAGGGGGGCTGCTGGGGCCAACGTCCTGACTTTC.

J is TRBJ2-3 and V is TRBV12-3 or TRBV12-4; D unresolved. There are 14 residues in the CDR3. The V end lost 7 bases, the J end lost 4 bases, and 15 bases lay between the germline ends. This chain's CDR3 is CASNAAVGADTQYF. The DNA for the CDR3 is TGTGCCAGCAATGCGGCGGTGGGCGCAGATACGCAGTATTTT.

In its sample, this clonotype was seen a few times. V usage is TRBV19 and J usage is TRBJ2-1; D is unresolved. The CDR3 is made up of 15 amino acids. Germline-derived CDR1 and CDR2 are LNHDA and SQIVND (reference sequence). V was pared by 1 base and J by 7 bases, with 14 bases between. The CDR3 bases are TGTGCCAGTAGTATAGCGGGCTCATTAGGTAATGAGCAGTTCTTC. Encoded protein: CASSIAGSLGNEQFF.

In this sample, this clonotype turned up a few times. The rearrangement links TRBV5-1 to TRBJ2-1; 8 bases are shared with TRBD2. V lost 7 bases to trimming and J lost 8 bases; unmatched junction nucleotides: 5. The CDR3 is 12 residues long. CDR1 is SGHRS, CDR2 YFSETQ, per germline. The CDR3 DNA reads TGCGCCAGCTTCAATAGCGGGGATGAGCAGTTCTTC. Translated, it gives CASFNSGDEQFF.

A remark on this clonotype: This clone may be a read error of a much larger clone one base away. The chain combines TRBV20-1 with TRBJ2-7; 11 bases match TRBD2. The germline CDR1 and CDR2 sequences are DFQATT and SNEGSKA (reference sequence). This CDR3 is built from 15 residues. V lost 5 bases to trimming and J lost 12 bases; unmatched junction nucleotides: 18. The CDR3 DNA follows: TGCAGTGCTGGAACTAGCGGGAGCGCGCAAGAGACCCGGTACTTC. Its protein product is CSAGTSGSAQETRYF.

This clonotype was seen more than once but under ten times. V gene TRBV7-2 combines with J gene TRBJ2-3; 10 bases fit TRBD1. The CDR3 sequence is 16 residues long. J was trimmed by 4 bases and V by 0 bases; bases with no gene match: 4. Germline V gives CDR1 SGHTA, CDR2 FQGNSA. CDR3 sequence: CASSLAGTGVADTQYF. CDR3 sequence (DNA): TGTGCCAGCAGCTTAGCGGGGACAGGGGTGGCAGATACGCAGTATTTT.

The rearrangement joins TRBV7-6 to TRBJ2-5; 9 bases are a match to TRBD2. V shed 1 base and J 1 base; nucleotides not matched to a gene: 4. Germline CDR1 SGHVS, CDR2 FNYEAQ. CDR3 length: 16 residues. Here the CDR3 DNA reads TGTGCCAGCAGCTTAGAGACTAGCGGCGCCCAAGAGACCCAGTACTTC. It translates to CASSLETSGAQETQYF.

This clonotype was recorded many times. This sequence joins TRBV7-9 and TRBJ2-7, with D perhaps given as TRBD1 or TRBD2 (5 bases each). Germline assignment: CDR1 SEHNR and CDR2 FQNEAQ (reference sequence). This CDR3 has 12 amino acids. Trimming stripped 5 bases from V and 3 bases from J, with 8 bases between. In DNA form, the CDR3 reads TGTGCCAGCAGCAGGGACGTCTACGAGCAGTACTTC. Translation: CASSRDVYEQYF.

In regard to this clonotype: A read error may produce the germline difference seen at one junction end. The J gene is TRBJ2-6, the V gene TRBV5-1; TRBD1 aligns across 8 bases. This CDR3 comprises 18 residues. Germline CDR1 and CDR2: SGHRS and YFSETQ. The CDR3 region has the DNA TGCGCCAGTAGCTCCGGACAGGGTAGTTGGTCTGGGGCCAACGTCCTGACTTTC. Translated: CASSSGQGSWSGANVLTF.

This clonotype was picked up a small number of times. The V gene is TRBV20-1, the J gene TRBJ2-6, with D possibly matching TRBD1 (6 bases). CDR1 and CDR2 from the germline V gene are DFQATT and SNEGSKA (reference sequence). This CDR3 has 16 amino acids. Between the trimmed V and J ends, which lost 6 bases and 0 bases, there was a span of 15 bases. The CDR3 nucleotides read TGCAGTGCGCCGGGACAAATTAACTCTGGGGCCAACGTCCTGACTTTC. As protein: CSAPGQINSGANVLTF.

Only a few counts were recorded for this clonotype. One end of the junction is discordant with germline, which a read error may explain. The rearrangement joins TRBV6-1 to TRBJ1-1; no clear D gene. Per germline, CDR1 MNHNS and CDR2 SASEGT. The CDR3 covers 14 residues. The CDR3 loop is CASSEVSMNAEAFF. CDR3 in DNA: TGTGCCAGCAGTGAGGTCAGCATGAACGCTGAAGCTTTCTTT.

This clonotype was counted only a few times. V is TRBV3-1 and J is TRBJ1-1, with D possibly TRBD1 on 6 matching bases. There are 15 residues in the CDR3. Germline CDR1 is LGHDT and CDR2 is YNNKEL (reference sequence). The germline V and J ends were trimmed by 1 base and 3 bases, with 12 bases remaining between them. This chain's CDR3 is CASSQGTVFDTEAFF. The CDR3 DNA reads as TGTGCCAGCAGCCAAGGGACAGTCTTTGACACTGAAGCTTTCTTT.

This clonotype was counted only a few times. The CDR3 protein is CATRPREGAHNEQFF. CDR3 sequence (DNA): TGTGCCACCAGACCCCGGGAGGGGGCTCACAATGAGCAGTTCTTC. This chain links TRBV24-1 with TRBJ2-1, with D possibly TRBD2 on 8 matching bases. Germline V gene sequence: CDR1 KGHDR, CDR2 SFDVKD. V lost 7 bases, J lost 5 bases, and 17 bases lay in between. This CDR3 is 15 amino acids long.

The chain employs TRBV2 and TRBJ2-4; the D gene is possibly TRBD1 (5 bases). The tail of the sequence fits TRBJ2-7 better, so the J call may be wrong. CDR3 length: 15 residues. CDR1 and CDR2 (germline): SNHLY, FYNNEI. For the CDR3, the DNA is TGTGCCAGCAGTGTAGAGACCCTACAGGTCTCCGAGCAGTACTTC. Its protein is CASSVETLQVSEQYF.

This clonotype has a count of ten or more. The rearrangement links TRBV4-1 to TRBJ2-4, with TRBD2 matching 8 bases. The CDR3 loop spans 16 amino acids. J gave up 2 bases and V 1 base, and 4 bases lay outside the gene matches. Germline V gene data show CDR1 as MGHRA and CDR2 as YSYEKL. As DNA, the CDR3 is TGCGCCAGCAGCCAAGTGGCGGGGGGTTCCAAAAACATTCAGTACTTC. Translating it yields CASSQVAGGSKNIQYF.

The chain recombines TRBV5-4 with TRBJ2-5, with 7 bases lining up with TRBD1. Germline CDR1 and CDR2: SGHNT and YYREEE (reference sequence). The length of the CDR3 is 13 residues. V dropped 3 bases and J dropped 4; count of bases not matched to a gene: 3. CDR3 amino acids: CASSWAGGETQYF. The CDR3 region has the DNA TGTGCCAGCAGCTGGGCAGGGGGAGAGACCCAGTACTTC.

The genes are TRBV6-6 and TRBJ1-5; D is possibly TRBD1 (6 bases). The V and J ends lost 5 bases and 3 bases respectively, with 17 bases between them. Germline loops: CDR1 MNHNY, CDR2 SVGAGI (reference sequence). The CDR3 contains 16 residues. The CDR3 sequence: CASSPRWGLPNQPQHF. The CDR3 DNA sequence: TGTGCCAGCAGTCCCCGCTGGGGGCTCCCCAATCAGCCCCAGCATTTT.

This chain uses TRBV5-6 with TRBJ2-4; TRBD1 matches at 9 bases. Germline V gene lookup returns CDR1 SGHDT and CDR2 YYEEEE. Unmatched junction bases numbered 3, after V lost 1 base and J lost 13 bases. This CDR3 contains 12 residues. The CDR3, as DNA: TGTGCCAGCAGCTTGCGGGACAGGGTGCAGTACTTC. Protein sequence: CASSLRDRVQYF. Combining the CDR3 with reference TRBV5-6 and TRBJ2-4 gives the whole variable domain DAGVTQSPTHLIKTRGQQVTLRCSPKSGHDTVSWYQQALGQGPQFIFQYYEEEERQRGNFPDRFSGHQFPNYSSELNVNALLLGDSALYLCASSLRDRVQYFGAGTRLSVL.

This clonotype was counted at least ten times. V and J are TRBV6-5 and TRBJ2-7; D call uncertain. Germline V lookup: CDR1 MNHEY, CDR2 SVGAGI. V was shortened by 5 bases and J by 7 bases, with 12 bases between the two germline ends. The CDR3 runs 12 residues. The CDR3 DNA reads as TGTGCCAGCAGTGGGGATGGCGGAGAGCAGTACTTC. Protein product: CASSGDGGEQYF.

V and J are TRBV6-6 and TRBJ1-2, with D possibly being TRBD1 (6 bases). The CDR3 runs 13 residues. The germline V gene encodes CDR1 MNHNY and CDR2 SVGAGI (reference sequence). V was clipped by 11 bases and J by 3 bases, with 16 bases between them. The CDR3 DNA follows: TGTGCCGTACACCAGGGGAGTGACTATGGCTACACCTTC. It encodes CAVHQGSDYGYTF.

The chain carries TRBV7-9 and TRBJ2-3; D might be TRBD2 (5 bases). Germline V gene sequence: CDR1 SEHNR, CDR2 FQNEAQ (reference sequence). This CDR3 region has 15 residues. The V gene lost 7 bases and the J gene lost 4 bases, with 18 bases spanning the gap. The CDR3 protein is CASTPPGSPADTQYF. The CDR3 DNA follows: TGTGCCAGCACCCCACCGGGGAGCCCTGCAGATACGCAGTATTTT.